The clone carrying this T cell receptor (beta chain) was found many times. V lost 11 bases to trimming and J lost 0 bases, with 5 bases between them. Germline CDR1 is ENHRY and CDR2 is SYGVKD. The CDR3 has 11 amino acids. TCRdb fed the RT-PCR reads into MiXCR, producing one record per CDR3 protein. The table shows about 680,000 distinct CDR3 sequences, with more than 13% occurring only once. The source is a female donor in good health, serving as a healthy control. The chain uses TRBV10-3 and TRBJ1-5; D call uncertain. Sequenced material: memory CD4+ T cells from blood. CDR3 DNA sequence: TGTGCCGCCGATAGCAATCAGCCCCAGCATTTT. This encodes CAADSNQPQHF.